This TCR beta chain was recovered during a study of patients and donors after allogeneic stem cell transplantation. TCRdb processed the RT-PCR reads anew with MiXCR; each CDR3 protein has one entry. The sample has about 960,000 distinct CDR3 sequences, about a sixth seen once. Sample: blood, either unsorted or a sorted T cell fraction (not recorded which). This clonotype was sampled from a human donor who was either an allogeneic HSCT recipient or a stem cell or donor lymphocyte infusion donor (not recorded which). It is not recorded whose cells these are; they may come from a transplant donor.

CDR3 loop: CAISGTGGAGEAFF. The CDR3 bases are TGTGCCATCTCCGGGACAGGGGGCGCGGGGGAAGCTTTCTTT. The J gene is TRBJ1-1, the V gene TRBV10-3; TRBD1 aligns across 12 bases. Trimming took 8 bases from V and 8 from J; bases not matched to a gene: 9. Germline lookup yields CDR1 ENHRY and CDR2 SYGVKD. There are 14 residues in the CDR3.